These 25 T cell receptor beta chains were sequenced from one sample in a study of blood T cell repertoires in COVID-19. The repertoire was sequenced with immunoSEQ multiplex PCR; TCRdb's copy has only in-frame clones and lacks some. Of 55,000 to 85,000 clones in the sample, 81% were seen once. Sample: peripheral blood. The receptors stem from a woman in her 70s with acute or convalescent COVID-19.

This chain uses TRBV24-1 with TRBJ2-3; D not resolved. Trimming took 5 bases from V and 3 from J, leaving 5 bases between them. Germline CDR1 reads KGHDR; CDR2 reads SFDVKD. CDR3 length: 12 amino acids. DNA of the CDR3: TGTGCCACCAGTGGAGATACAGATACGCAGTATTTT. Its protein product is CATSGDTDTQYF.

V and J are TRBV18 and TRBJ1-1, with D unresolved. This CDR3 has 15 amino acids. The germline V gene has CDR1 KGHSH and CDR2 LQKENI. Trimming took 2 bases from V and 0 from J, leaving 10 bases between them. CDR3 sequence reads: CASSPFGGVNTEAFF. The CDR3 region has the DNA TGTGCCAGCTCACCATTCGGAGGCGTGAACACTGAAGCTTTCTTT.

In its sample, this clone was seen once. The chain carries TRBV7-2 and TRBJ1-1; 9 bases fit TRBD1. Unmatched junction bases numbered 13, after V lost 5 bases and J lost 3 bases. CDR3 length: 17 amino acids. CDR1 is SGHTA, CDR2 FQGNSA, per germline. The CDR3, as DNA: TGTGCCAGCAGCCCCGGACAGGGGCGCAAAGGGGACACTGAAGCTTTCTTT. It specifies CASSPGQGRKGDTEAFF.

This clone was seen once. This chain connects TRBV24-1 to TRBJ2-1; D gene uncertain. CDR3 length: 11 residues. Germline loops: CDR1 KGHDR, CDR2 SFDVKD. V was shortened by 10 bases and J by 6 bases, with 9 bases between the two germline ends. The CDR3 DNA is TGTGCCACTTCCCTCGGCAATGAGCAGTTCTTC. Residues: CATSLGNEQFF.

V is TRBV29-1 and J is TRBJ2-5, with D possibly matching TRBD2 (5 bases). This CDR3 region has 15 residues. Trimming stripped 2 bases from V and 5 bases from J, with 18 bases between. CDR1 and CDR2 from the germline V gene are SQVTM and ANQGSEA. CDR3 nucleotides: TGCAGCGTTGAAAGGTCGAGGGCAACCCATGAGACCCAGTACTTC. It yields the protein CSVERSRATHETQYF. Based on the CDR3 plus reference TRBV29-1 and TRBJ2-5, the full variable domain is SAVISQKPSRDICQRGTSLTIQCQVDSQVTMMFWYRQQPGQSLTLIATANQGSEATYESGFVIDKFPISRPNLTFSTLTVSNMSPEDSSIYLCSVERSRATHETQYFGPGTRLLVL.

The chain combines TRBV27 with TRBJ1-2, with 7 nucleotides matching TRBD1. V shed 4 bases, J shed 8 bases, and the junction held 7 bases outside the gene matches. The CDR3 covers 13 residues. The germline CDR1 and CDR2 sequences are MNHEY and SMNVEV (reference sequence). DNA of the CDR3: TGTGCCAGCAGTTCGTACAGGGGAGGCGGCTACACCTTC. Its protein is CASSSYRGGGYTF.

As DNA, the CDR3 is TGTGCCTGGAGCCGACTAGCGAACACCGGGGAGCTGTTTTTT. It codes for CAWSRLANTGELFF. The rearrangement links TRBV30 to TRBJ2-2; the D gene is possibly TRBD2 (6 bases). The V gene's germline CDR1 is GTSNPN and CDR2 SVGIG (reference sequence). With 3 bases removed from V and 0 bases from J, the gap between germline ends came to 8 bases. The CDR3 contains 14 residues.

The rearrangement links TRBV5-1 to TRBJ2-5, with 9 bases matching TRBD1. Germline values: CDR1 SGHRS, CDR2 YFSETQ. The CDR3 has 16 amino acids. V lost 3 bases and J lost 5; bases outside the gene matches: 11. The chain's CDR3 is CASSSYRDRVDETQYF. CDR3 in DNA: TGCGCCAGCAGCTCCTACAGGGACAGGGTTGACGAGACCCAGTACTTC.

V is TRBV29-1 and J is TRBJ1-1; 9 positions agree with TRBD1. J lost 1 base, V lost 6 bases, and 3 bases had no gene match. The CDR3 runs to 13 residues. Germline V gene data show CDR1 as SQVTM and CDR2 as ANQGSEA. The CDR3 here is CSVETGGNTEAFF. The CDR3 coding sequence is TGCAGCGTGGAGACAGGGGGGAACACTGAAGCTTTCTTT.

V is TRBV28 and J is TRBJ2-5; a possible D gene is TRBD1 (7 bases). V shed 7 bases and J shed 2 bases, with 14 bases lying between them. The CDR3 loop spans 14 amino acids. Germline CDR1 reads MDHEN; CDR2 reads SYDVKM. CDR3 DNA: TGTGCCAGCACCTCGGGGGACAGACAAGAGACCCAGTACTTC. Translating it yields CASTSGDRQETQYF.

V and J are TRBV30 and TRBJ1-1, with a possible D match to TRBD1 (6 bases). Trimming took off 4 bases at V and 1 base at J, with 10 bases between the two ends. The CDR3 is made up of 13 amino acids. CDR1 is GTSNPN, CDR2 SVGIG, per germline (reference sequence). CDR3 sequence reads: CAWTGGPNTEAFF. The CDR3 DNA follows: TGTGCCTGGACTGGGGGCCCGAACACTGAAGCTTTCTTT.

V and J are TRBV14 and TRBJ2-2; D is perhaps TRBD1 (5 bases). The CDR3 runs 16 residues. Germline V gene data show CDR1 as SGHDN and CDR2 as FVKESK. Trimming removed 1 base at V and 0 bases at J, with 9 bases between. The CDR3 region is CASSQAWGPNTGELFF. For the CDR3, the DNA is TGTGCCAGCAGCCAAGCCTGGGGCCCGAACACCGGGGAGCTGTTTTTT. Full variable domain (missing parts from reference TRBV14 and TRBJ2-2): EAGVTQFPSHSVIEKGQTVTLRCDPISGHDNLYWYRRVMGKEIKFLLHFVKESKQDESGMPNNRFLAERTGGTYSTLKVQPAELEDSGVYFCASSQAWGPNTGELFFGEGSRLTVL.

This clone has just one count. The CDR3 DNA reads as TGTGCCAGAAGCTTGGGCCGGGACAGGGGGCTCGATACGCAGTATTTT. This encodes CARSLGRDRGLDTQYF. This chain uses TRBV5-3 with TRBJ2-3, with 12 bases identical to TRBD1. Being an ORF, TRBV5-3 has a function that is uncertain. This CDR3 comprises 16 residues. V shed 0 bases and J 6 bases; nucleotides not matched to a gene: 5.

V is TRBV7-3 and J is TRBJ2-7, with 10 bases lining up with TRBD2. The CDR3 sequence is 15 residues long. Unmatched junction bases numbered 5, after V lost 0 bases and J lost 6 bases. Germline assignment: CDR1 SGHTA and CDR2 FQGTGA. This CDR3 is CASSLTPSGRGEQYF. The CDR3 DNA sequence: TGTGCCAGCAGCTTAACCCCCAGCGGGAGGGGCGAGCAGTACTTC.

This clone appeared once. V and J are TRBV5-1 and TRBJ2-2, with D possibly matching TRBD2 (6 bases). The V and J ends lost 6 bases and 0 bases respectively, with 12 bases between them. Germline CDR1 and CDR2: SGHRS and YFSETQ. The CDR3 spans 15 residues. Here the CDR3 DNA reads TGCGCCAGCACTCAAGCGGGTACGAACACCGGGGAGCTGTTTTTT. Translation: CASTQAGTNTGELFF.

In its sample, this clone was seen a few times. This sequence joins TRBV6-6 and TRBJ1-2, with D possibly being TRBD1 (6 bases). This CDR3 is built from 14 residues. The germline V gene has CDR1 MNHNY and CDR2 SVGAGI (reference sequence). Trimming took 7 bases from V and 8 from J, leaving 20 bases between them. CDR3 region: CASITAGVMGGYTF. The CDR3 bases are TGTGCCAGCATAACGGCAGGGGTCATGGGCGGCTACACCTTC.

J is TRBJ2-3 and V is TRBV15, with TRBD2 matching over 9 bases. The CDR3 has 20 residues. V lost 3 bases and J lost 4; bases outside the gene matches: 20. Germline CDR1 is LNHNV and CDR2 is YYDKDF (reference sequence). CDR3 residues: CATSSRSFGASGVNPDTQYF. The CDR3 DNA reads TGTGCCACCAGCAGTCGGTCTTTTGGGGCTAGCGGGGTTAACCCAGATACGCAGTATTTT.

This clone came up once. V usage is TRBV7-9 and J usage is TRBJ2-1; 7 positions agree with TRBD2. V gave up 5 bases and J gave up 5 bases; unmatched junction bases: 9. The CDR3 length is 15 residues. Per germline, CDR1 SEHNR and CDR2 FQNEAQ (reference sequence). CDR3 protein: CASSTTRRGDNEQFF. The DNA for the CDR3 is TGTGCCAGCAGCACAACCCGTCGGGGGGACAATGAGCAGTTCTTC.

The chain recombines TRBV11-2 with TRBJ1-2; 7 bases are shared with TRBD1. The CDR3 covers 13 residues. Germline CDR1 is SGHAT and CDR2 is FQNNGV. V lost 3 bases to trimming and J lost 3 bases; unmatched junction nucleotides: 1. CDR3 DNA: TGTGCCAGCAGCTTGGGGACAGACTATGGCTACACCTTC. It specifies CASSLGTDYGYTF.

The rearrangement joins TRBV2 to TRBJ2-5; 13 nucleotides match TRBD2. The germline V gene has CDR1 SNHLY and CDR2 FYNNEI. V shed 6 bases, J shed 0 bases, and the junction held 4 bases outside the gene matches. CDR3 size: 16 residues. The CDR3 reads CASRGGLAGYQETQYF. The DNA for the CDR3 is TGTGCCAGCAGGGGGGGACTAGCGGGGTACCAAGAGACCCAGTACTTC.

The chain has TRBV9 and TRBJ2-1, with TRBD2 matching over 7 bases. The CDR3 covers 14 residues. V lost 0 bases and J lost 10; bases outside the gene matches: 7. Germline V lookup: CDR1 SGDLS, CDR2 YYNGEE. The CDR3 DNA follows: TGTGCCAGCAGCGTAGCCCCCGGGGGGAAGGAGCAGTTCTTC. Translated, it gives CASSVAPGGKEQFF.

The chain has TRBV6-6 and TRBJ2-4, with D perhaps TRBD1 (6 bases). The germline V gene encodes CDR1 MNHNY and CDR2 SVGAGI (reference sequence). V was shortened by 1 base and J by 3 bases, with 13 bases between the two germline ends. The CDR3 has 16 residues. The CDR3 nucleotides read TGTGCCAGCAGTTACTTACAGGGAAGCGGCAAAAACATTCAGTACTTC. Protein: CASSYLQGSGKNIQYF.

There are many counts of this clone. V and J are TRBV5-1 and TRBJ1-1; D not resolved. Trimming shortened V by 5 bases and J by 1 base, and 12 bases separated the two germline ends. The germline gives CDR1 SGHRS, CDR2 YFSETQ. The CDR3 is 14 residues long. Here the CDR3 reads CASRIGESNTEAFF. CDR3 DNA: TGCGCCAGCAGAATCGGAGAGTCGAACACTGAAGCTTTCTTT.

The CDR3 DNA sequence: TGCAGCGTTGTAGTAGGGAGGGCACTTGGCACTGAAGCTTTCTTT. It specifies CSVVVGRALGTEAFF. J is TRBJ1-1 and V is TRBV29-1; D unclear. The germline CDR1 and CDR2 sequences are SQVTM and ANQGSEA. Trimming pared 4 bases from V and 4 bases from J, leaving 19 bases between. The CDR3 contains 15 residues.

V gene TRBV7-2 combines with J gene TRBJ1-1; D unclear. The CDR3 sequence is 14 residues long. Trimming left V 2 bases short and J 2 bases short, with 9 bases between. CDR1 is SGHTA, CDR2 FQGNSA, per germline. The DNA of the CDR3 is TGTGCCAGCAGCTTAAGCGCAACTAACACTGAAGCTTTCTTT. Protein sequence: CASSLSATNTEAFF.